What follows are 2 T cell receptor beta chains derived from one specimen sequenced in a study of graft-versus-host responses after intestinal transplantation. TCRdb keeps only in-frame clones here, not all; method: immunoSEQ multiplex PCR. Among more than 9,000 clones listed, approximately 86% were seen once. Graft samples were processed, releasing intraepithelial and lamina propria lymphocytes. The material sequenced was ileum tissue, taken around 760 days after intestinal transplantation. The receptors were sampled from a human patient who received an intestinal transplant, so some T cells may come from the graft donor.

This chain links TRBV2 with TRBJ2-5; possible D gene TRBD2, 5 bases. CDR1 is SNHLY and CDR2 is FYNNEI in the germline V gene. There are 13 residues in the CDR3. Trimming removed 5 bases at V and 4 bases at J, with 11 bases between. CDR3 nucleotide sequence: TGTGCCAGCAGTCCACAAGGGAGAGAGACCCAGTACTTC. Amino acids: CASSPQGRETQYF.

This chain links TRBV7-2 with TRBJ2-5; 9 bases match TRBD1. V lost 5 bases and J lost 4; bases outside the gene matches: 5. This CDR3 has 14 amino acids. Germline loops: CDR1 SGHTA, CDR2 FQGNSA. The DNA for the CDR3 is TGTGCCAGCAGCCCCGGACAGGGGCGAGAGACCCAGTACTTC. It specifies CASSPGQGRETQYF.